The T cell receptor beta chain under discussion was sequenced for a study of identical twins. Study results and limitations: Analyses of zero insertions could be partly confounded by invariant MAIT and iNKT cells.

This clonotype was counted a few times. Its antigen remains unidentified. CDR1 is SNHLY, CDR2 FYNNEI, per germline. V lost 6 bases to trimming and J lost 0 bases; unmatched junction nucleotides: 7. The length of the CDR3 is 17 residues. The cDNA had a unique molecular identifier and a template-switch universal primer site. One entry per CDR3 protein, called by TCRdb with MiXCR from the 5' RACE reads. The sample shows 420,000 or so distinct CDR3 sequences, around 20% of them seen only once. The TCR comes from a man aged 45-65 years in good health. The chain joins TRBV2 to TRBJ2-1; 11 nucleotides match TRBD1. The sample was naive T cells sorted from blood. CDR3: CASSPDRGLFSYNEQFF. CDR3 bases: TGTGCCAGCAGCCCGGACAGGGGGCTATTCTCCTACAATGAGCAGTTCTTC.